This TCR beta chain comes out of a study of shared clonotypes between healthy human individuals. Study background: Each donor contributed plates that comprised three CD4 naive, three CD4 memory, two CD8 naive and one CD8 memory. Study-level findings and limits: Richness estimates generally favored naive over memory subsets.

A remark on this clone: Its specificity is unknown.

Replicate PCRs for sorted subsets used roughly 200 ng DNA; this equaled 33,000 or so T cell genomes. Per the original data handling: Owing to the provision of junction-only sequences devoid of quality scores by immunoSEQ, filtering differed. Here immunoSEQ multiplex PCR was the method, and the copy in TCRdb shows in-frame clones only, minus some. D and trimming come from the DNA, and the V and J calls and clone size come from that table. The sample shows over 2,000,000 clones, over 85% of them seen only once. Naive CD8 cells comprised CD45RO-negative, CCR7-positively selected cells, excluding terminally differentiated effector memory CD45RA+ cells. This CDR3 has 18 residues.

Sequenced sample: naive CD8+ T cells from PBMCs. This sequence originates from a man aged 18 to 29 in good health. Some clones in this sample may be carry-over from other donors' samples. The V gene is TRBV21-1, the J gene TRBJ2-7; TRBD1, as called in the table, went unchecked against the DNA. TRBV21-1 is shown as a pseudogene. The chain's CDR3 is CASSKVGPQGMGSYEQYF. In nucleotides, the CDR3 is TGTGCCAGCAGCAAAGTGGGCCCCCAGGGGATGGGCTCCTACGAGCAGTACTTC.